Shown below are 4 T cell receptor beta chains from a single sample sequenced in a study (dated by TCRdb to 2013 to 2016). Receptor libraries were prepared by 5' RACE. TCRdb lists the instrument as Illumina MiSeq. The public sequencing data were trimmed at Q25 with fastp and processed into clonotypes with MiXCR by TCRdb, which kept only in-frame beta chains. Each entry merges the rows of one CDR3 protein and shows their most common DNA and genes. This sample holds roughly 8,200 distinct CDR3 sequences; approximately 71% were observed only once. The ten largest make up about 4.6% of the sample. The sequenced material came from tumor-infiltrating naive CD4+ T cells sorted from the breast tumor. What the cell subset or site label conveys for this sample: naive CD4+ T cells, CD4+CD45RA+CD25-. The receptors stem from a female donor with breast cancer.

A few counts support this clonotype. The chain recombines TRBV20-1 with TRBJ1-6; D is undetermined. V was pared by 0 bases and J by 7 bases, with 16 bases between. Per the germline V gene, CDR1 is DFQATT and CDR2 is SNEGSKA (reference sequence). The CDR3 extends over 16 amino acids. The CDR3: CSARDETRAWNSPLHF. CDR3 in DNA: TGCAGTGCTAGAGATGAGACCCGAGCATGGAATTCACCCCTCCACTTT.

This clonotype was seen only a few times. CDR3 DNA: TGTGCCAGCAGCTTGGGGAGCCGCGGGAGGGCCACCTACGAGCAGTACTTC. This codes for CASSLGSRGRATYEQYF. The chain is built from TRBV7-2 and TRBJ2-7; TRBD2 matches at 9 bases. The germline CDR1 and CDR2 sequences are SGHTA and FQGNSA. J was trimmed by 2 bases and V by 3 bases; bases with no gene match: 11. This CDR3 is 17 amino acids long.

The chain has TRBV20-1 and TRBJ2-3, with D hard to call. This CDR3 is built from 14 residues. Germline V gene sequence: CDR1 DFQATT, CDR2 SNEGSKA (reference sequence). Trimming cost V 3 bases and J 6 bases, with 16 bases left between them. The CDR3 sequence is CSARELDRADTQYF. The CDR3 bases are TGCAGTGCTAGGGAACTCGACCGCGCCGATACGCAGTATTTT.

V and J are TRBV6-1 and TRBJ1-5; D possibly corresponds to TRBD1 (5 bases). V shed 10 bases and J shed 4 bases, with 11 bases lying between them. Germline loops: CDR1 MNHNS, CDR2 SASEGT. The CDR3 length is 12 residues. The CDR3 sequence is CATRQGNQPQHF. CDR3 in DNA: TGTGCCACACGGCAGGGTAATCAGCCCCAGCATTTT.